This T cell receptor beta chain is drawn from a study of T cell responses to AZD1222 COVID-19 vaccine. Overall study results and limits: A reported finding is that nearly half of spike-specific TCRs target unmutated variant regions. After the peak T cell response, and only then, were repertoires sampled. Clonal diversity may have been underestimated in mostly white British donors. Once two AZD1222 doses were given, Spike-specific TCR breadth and depth went up.

Sequencing used immunoSEQ multiplex PCR; TCRdb keeps in-frame clones, though not all of them. The profile shows 100,000 or so clones, around 84% of them singletons. CDR3 length equals 13 residues. CDR1 SGHRS and CDR2 YFSETQ come from the germline V gene. The V and J ends lost 1 base and 4 bases respectively, with 8 bases between them. This clone was picked up one time. What it recognizes is unknown. Sequences were derived from peripheral blood, sampled on day 0 of AZD1222 vaccination. The chain employs TRBV5-1 and TRBJ1-1; no firm D call. The TCR sequence derives from an adult in good health. The CDR3 reads CASSLWESTEAFF. Here the CDR3 DNA reads TGCGCCAGCAGCTTGTGGGAGAGCACTGAAGCTTTCTTT. Together with reference TRBV5-1 and TRBJ1-1, the CDR3 gives the full variable domain: KAGVTQTPRYLIKTRGQQVTLSCSPISGHRSVSWYQQTPGQGLQFLFEYFSETQRNKGNFPGRFSGRQFSNSRSEMNVSTLELGDSALYLCASSLWESTEAFFGQGTRLTVV.